This T cell receptor (beta chain) is drawn from a study of control samples from healthy donors and cancer patients (dated by TCRdb to about 2020). Based on the germline V gene, the CDR1 and CDR2 sequences are SGHTA and FQGNSA. The germline V and J ends show losses of 5 bases and 12 bases respectively, and no gene match explains 9 bases of the junction. The CDR3 numbers 12 residues from cysteine through phenylalanine. Just the 36-base CDR3 DNA is kept, in frame starting at base 1. To note about this clone: It lacks a known antigen. Base qualities are missing; no much larger clone stands one base away.

Library preparation employed the immunoSEQ multiplex PCR assay. TCRdb limited this immuneACCESS table to in-frame rearrangements with V and J called. A share of clones is missing; checked studies link under half to unresolved V genes, and the rest is unexplained. The sample contains more than 20,000 clones, approximately 90% of them found a single time. Of the sample, roughly an eighth is held by the ten largest clones. Here the chain combines TRBV7-2 and TRBJ2-7; TRBD2 matches 8 bases in the middle. The receptor was derived from a man aged 50-59 years with lung cancer. The sequenced material came from PBMCs. The nucleotides are TGTGCCAGCAGCACGACTAGCGTGGTCTCGTACTTC. This is translated as CASSTTSVVSYF.